The 29 T cell receptor beta chains below come from one sample, sequenced in a study of primary melanoma T cells and metastatic recurrence. The protocol was immunoSEQ multiplex PCR, while the TCRdb copy is restricted to in-frame clones and leaves out a portion. The sample records about 790 clones, around 86% being singletons. The sequenced sample was melanoma tumor tissue. Every receptor here comes from a human donor with melanoma.

V usage is TRBV19 and J usage is TRBJ1-5; D gene ambiguous. This CDR3 has 15 amino acids. Germline lookup yields CDR1 LNHDA and CDR2 SQIVND (reference sequence). Trimming removed 5 bases at V and 0 bases at J, with 11 bases between. CDR3 loop: CASSPSGYSNQPQHF. CDR3 in DNA: TGTGCCAGTAGTCCCAGTGGGTATAGCAATCAGCCCCAGCATTTT. Together with reference TRBV19 and TRBJ1-5, the CDR3 gives the full variable domain: DGGITQSPKYLFRKEGQNVTLSCEQNLNHDAMYWYRQDPGQGLRLIYYSQIVNDFQKGDIAEGYSVSREKKESFPLTVTSAQKNPTAFYLCASSPSGYSNQPQHFGDGTRLSIL.

This chain uses TRBV12-2 with TRBJ2-1; the tabulated D call, TRBD2, remains unverified against the DNA. TRBV12-2 is a pseudogene. This CDR3 spans 15 amino acids. CDR3 DNA: TGTGCCGAGGGGCTAGCGGCGAACTCCTACAATGAGCAGTTCTTC. It translates to CAEGLAANSYNEQFF.

This clone appeared a few times. CDR3 sequence reads: CASGLGQGPYEQYF. Written as DNA, the CDR3 is TGTGCTAGTGGTTTAGGACAGGGTCCCTACGAGCAGTACTTC. The chain is built from TRBV12-5 and TRBJ2-7, with 8 nucleotides matching TRBD1. Germline CDR1 and CDR2: LGHNT and FRNRAP. This CDR3 has 14 amino acids. Germline trimming cut 3 bases from V and 2 bases from J; bases unmatched to any gene: 3.

A single count supports this clone. The gene calls are TRBV19 and TRBJ1-2; 9 bases align to TRBD1. Germline CDR1 and CDR2: LNHDA and SQIVND (reference sequence). Losses at the gene ends were 6 bases for V and 9 bases for J; bases not matched to a gene: 14. The CDR3 length is 15 residues. CDR3 region: CASSPQGTGRSRYTF. The CDR3 DNA sequence: TGTGCCAGTAGCCCCCAGGGGACAGGGAGATCGCGCTACACCTTC. The complete variable domain, with remaining parts taken from reference TRBV19 and TRBJ1-2, reads DGGITQSPKYLFRKEGQNVTLSCEQNLNHDAMYWYRQDPGQGLRLIYYSQIVNDFQKGDIAEGYSVSREKKESFPLTVTSAQKNPTAFYLCASSPQGTGRSRYTFGSGTRLTVV.

The gene calls are TRBV6-8 and TRBJ1-5; D unresolved. CDR1 is MNHGY and CDR2 is SAAAGT in the germline V gene. The CDR3 has 15 residues. Trimming removed 6 bases from V and 6 bases from J, with 18 bases in between. The CDR3 here is CASSQPPLGSQPQHF. As DNA, the CDR3 is TGTGCCAGCAGCCAACCCCCACTCGGCTCTCAGCCCCAGCATTTT.

The genes are TRBV10-3 and TRBJ2-7; possibly TRBD2 for D (7 bases). The germline gives CDR1 ENHRY, CDR2 SYGVKD. V dropped 2 bases and J dropped 2 bases, with 10 bases sitting between them. This CDR3 is 14 amino acids long. The CDR3 loop reads CAISEEGGAYEQYF. The CDR3 DNA reads as TGTGCCATCAGTGAGGAAGGGGGGGCCTACGAGCAGTACTTC.

The genes are TRBV7-8 and TRBJ2-5; D not certain. The CDR3 spans 13 residues. The V end lost 5 bases, the J end lost 6 bases, and 13 bases lay between the germline ends. The V gene's germline CDR1 is SGHVS and CDR2 FQNEAQ. CDR3 nucleotide sequence: TGTGCCAGCAGCGCCCTTGGAAGGAAGACCCAGTACTTC. Protein product: CASSALGRKTQYF.

V is TRBV5-1 and J is TRBJ2-7; the D gene could be TRBD1 or TRBD2 (6 bases each). Germline assignment: CDR1 SGHRS and CDR2 YFSETQ. Trimming took 0 bases from V and 6 from J, leaving 16 bases between them. The CDR3 runs to 15 residues. The CDR3 region is CASSLAGRGSGEQYF. As DNA, the CDR3 is TGCGCCAGCAGCTTGGCCGGCAGGGGTAGCGGCGAGCAGTACTTC.

The gene calls are TRBV18 and TRBJ2-5; TRBD2 matches 9 bases. The V gene's germline CDR1 is KGHSH and CDR2 LQKENI. The V gene end was trimmed by 3 bases and the J gene end by 7 bases; junction bases not matched to a gene: 0. CDR3 length: 12 amino acids. CDR3 bases: TGTGCCAGCTCACCGGGACTAGCGACCCAGTACTTC. Translating gives CASSPGLATQYF.

A single count supports this clone. The V call is TRBV22-1, the J call TRBJ2-5; whether TRBD2, the table's D call, matches the DNA was not checked. TRBV22-1 is reported as a pseudogene. This CDR3 comprises 15 residues. The CDR3 reads CASSLGGGWAETQYF. CDR3 bases: TGTGCCAGCAGCCTGGGGGGGGGCTGGGCAGAGACCCAGTACTTC.

The rearrangement joins TRBV7-7 to TRBJ2-4, with 10 bases identical to TRBD1. The CDR3 is 16 residues long. The germline CDR1 and CDR2 sequences are SSHAT and FNYEAQ (reference sequence). V shed 5 bases, J shed 3 bases, and the junction held 7 bases outside the gene matches. As DNA, the CDR3 is TGTGCCAGCAGCCCTTGGGGGACAGGGGTCAAAAACATTCAGTACTTC. Residues: CASSPWGTGVKNIQYF.

The chain couples TRBV12-5 to TRBJ2-3, with D maybe TRBD2 (6 bases). The germline gives CDR1 LGHNT, CDR2 FRNRAP. The CDR3 runs 17 residues. The chain's CDR3 is CASEDPRLRGSTDTQYF. CDR3 sequence (DNA): TGTGCCAGCGAGGACCCTCGTTTGCGGGGAAGCACAGATACGCAGTATTTT.

To note about this clone: At one end, the junction sequence differs from germline, possibly due to a read error. This chain connects TRBV15 to TRBJ2-6, with 9 bases lining up with TRBD1. The V gene's germline CDR1 is LNHNV and CDR2 YYDKDF (reference sequence). The CDR3 consists of 17 residues. The CDR3 reads CATSRRTGGGWANVLTF. The CDR3 coding sequence is TGTGCCACCAGCAGAAGAACAGGGGGCGGTTGGGCCAACGTCCTAACTTTC.

The V gene is TRBV7-4, the J gene TRBJ2-5; 8 nucleotides agree with TRBD2. CDR1 and CDR2 (germline): SGHVT, SQSDAQ. The CDR3 has 13 residues. J gave up 5 bases and V 4 bases, and 3 bases lay outside the gene matches. The CDR3 loop is CASSSSGSETQYF. CDR3 DNA sequence: TGTGCCAGCAGCTCGAGCGGGAGTGAGACCCAGTACTTC.

In its sample, this clone was seen once. CDR3 sequence: CSVGRGGSNQETQYF. The CDR3 DNA follows: TGCAGCGTTGGGCGAGGGGGCTCCAACCAAGAGACCCAGTACTTC. V usage is TRBV29-1 and J usage is TRBJ2-5; TRBD1 matches at 7 bases. This CDR3 region has 15 residues. The V segment lost 4 bases and the J segment 0 bases; nucleotides outside the gene matches: 8. From germline, CDR1 is SQVTM and CDR2 ANQGSEA.

The chain has TRBV18 and TRBJ2-7, with D possibly matching TRBD2 (6 bases). The CDR3 is 13 amino acids. With 6 bases removed from V and 4 bases from J, the gap between germline ends came to 13 bases. CDR1 is KGHSH, CDR2 LQKENI, per germline. The CDR3 here is CASSRRDWYEQYF. Written as DNA, the CDR3 is TGTGCCAGCTCCCGCAGGGACTGGTACGAGCAGTACTTC.

The chain combines TRBV19 with TRBJ1-1; 8 nucleotides line up with TRBD1. V lost 7 bases and J lost 4; bases outside the gene matches: 5. Germline V gene sequence: CDR1 LNHDA, CDR2 SQIVND (reference sequence). This CDR3 comprises 13 residues. The CDR3 DNA reads as TGTGCCAGTACCCTCGGACAGGGCACTGAAGCTTTCTTT. It specifies CASTLGQGTEAFF.

The chain has TRBV18 and TRBJ2-7, with 9 bases matching TRBD1. Germline V gives CDR1 KGHSH, CDR2 LQKENI. The J segment lost 3 bases and the V segment lost 3 bases, leaving 3 bases of the junction unmatched. This CDR3 is built from 14 residues. Here the CDR3 DNA reads TGTGCCAGCTCACCGGGGACAGGGAACTACGAGCAGTACTTC. It codes for CASSPGTGNYEQYF.

This chain connects TRBV11-3 to TRBJ1-2, with 7 bases identical to TRBD1. This CDR3 is built from 15 residues. Trimming removed 5 bases from V and 3 bases from J; junction bases left unmatched: 9. The V gene's germline CDR1 is SGHNT and CDR2 YENEEA. The CDR3 spells CASSPGEGAYYGYTF. The CDR3 DNA reads TGTGCCAGCAGCCCGGGGGAGGGGGCATACTATGGCTACACCTTC.

The chain combines TRBV6-8 with TRBJ2-5; D could derive from TRBD1 or TRBD2 (5 bases each). Germline CDR1 is MNHGY and CDR2 is SAAAGT. CDR3 length: 15 amino acids. V shed 0 bases and J shed 5 bases, with 13 bases lying between them. The CDR3 region is CASSYSGDLGETQYF. The CDR3 DNA reads as TGTGCCAGCAGTTACTCGGGGGACCTTGGGGAGACCCAGTACTTC.

This clone was seen only a few times. The chain uses TRBV11-3 and TRBJ1-2; D not resolved. This CDR3 is 14 amino acids long. V was trimmed by 3 bases and J by 6 bases, leaving 14 bases between them. Germline-derived CDR1 and CDR2 are SGHNT and YENEEA. The CDR3 bases are TGTGCCAGCAGCTTCGGCATTGGAGGCGATGGCTACACCTTC. Amino acid sequence: CASSFGIGGDGYTF.

V and J are TRBV7-1 and TRBJ1-1; no reliable D call. TRBV7-1 is annotated as an ORF whose role is uncertain. The CDR3 length is 13 residues. Trimming took 5 bases from V and 0 from J, leaving 7 bases between them. CDR3 sequence: CASSSSVNTEAFF. In DNA, the CDR3 is TGTGCCAGCAGCAGTTCAGTGAACACTGAAGCTTTCTTT.

This clone turned up a few times. The chain's CDR3 is CASSSQGRATNEKLFF. CDR3 DNA: TGTGCCAGCAGCTCTCAGGGTCGGGCAACTAATGAAAAACTGTTTTTT. This chain joins TRBV11-3 and TRBJ1-4, with a weak D call TRBD1 (5 bases). Germline CDR1 SGHNT, CDR2 YENEEA. The CDR3 length is 16 residues. V lost 4 bases and J 0 bases, leaving 12 bases between the germline ends.

The chain employs TRBV19 and TRBJ1-1; D remains ambiguous. This CDR3 is 13 amino acids long. The V and J ends lost 5 bases and 6 bases respectively, with 13 bases between them. Germline V CDR1 and CDR2: LNHDA, SQIVND (reference sequence). CDR3: CASSLRQGAEAFF. In DNA, the CDR3 is TGTGCCAGTAGTCTCAGACAAGGCGCTGAAGCTTTCTTT.

The chain combines TRBV6-8 with TRBJ2-1, with 10 bases aligning to TRBD1. Unmatched junction bases numbered 4, after V lost 0 bases and J lost 8 bases. The germline gives CDR1 MNHGY, CDR2 SAAAGT. The CDR3 runs to 15 residues. This CDR3 reads CASSYSGTGVDEQFF. CDR3 nucleotides: TGTGCCAGCAGTTACTCCGGGACAGGGGTGGATGAGCAGTTCTTC.

This clone showed up just once. V gene TRBV15 combines with J gene TRBJ2-7; D is possibly TRBD2 (5 bases). Germline-derived CDR1 and CDR2 are LNHNV and YYDKDF (reference sequence). CDR3 length equals 15 residues. V was trimmed by 1 base and J by 0 bases, leaving 10 bases between them. The CDR3 protein is CATSRAVGLSYEQYF. The CDR3 nucleotides read TGTGCCACCAGCAGAGCCGTTGGACTCTCCTACGAGCAGTACTTC.

The J gene is TRBJ2-7, the V gene TRBV29-1, with TRBD1 matching over 7 bases. The CDR3 totals 14 residues. The V and J ends lost 0 bases and 2 bases, in that order; junction bases with no gene match: 4. Looked up from germline, CDR1 is SQVTM and CDR2 is ANQGSEA. CDR3 amino acids: CSVEERDRAYEQYF. CDR3 in DNA: TGCAGCGTTGAAGAACGGGACAGAGCCTACGAGCAGTACTTC.

The genes are TRBV6-8 and TRBJ2-5, with 7 bases lining up with TRBD1. CDR1 and CDR2 (germline): MNHGY, SAAAGT. The CDR3 is made up of 13 amino acids. With 8 bases clipped from V and 5 bases from J, the junction kept 8 bases outside the gene matches. DNA for the CDR3: TGTGCCAGCCATGTGCAGGGGGAGGAGACCCAGTACTTC. Protein: CASHVQGEETQYF.

J is TRBJ2-2 and V is TRBV11-3; 9 nucleotides line up with TRBD2. V gave up 5 bases and J gave up 5 bases; unmatched junction bases: 6. Looked up from germline, CDR1 is SGHNT and CDR2 is YENEEA. CDR3 length: 15 amino acids. The CDR3, as DNA: TGTGCCAGCAGCCGGACGGCGGGAGGGACCGGGGAGCTGTTTTTT. Encoded protein: CASSRTAGGTGELFF.